This paragraph reports one T cell receptor beta chain. The antigen is not known. Trimming stripped 6 bases from V and 1 base from J, with 12 bases between. This CDR3 is 14 amino acids long. Germline assignment: CDR1 MNHNS and CDR2 SASEGT. Regarding treatment: oral pan-JAK inhibitor, 5-10 mg twice daily. It was cDNA, reverse transcribed from extracted RNA, that served as the sequencing template. Generated by immunoSEQ multiplex PCR, the TCRdb table keeps only in-frame clones and is missing some. This table holds roughly 200,000 clones, roughly 53% found once. This sample is part of a study of CD8+ T cells in alopecia areata. The study's findings and limits: Sequencing of scalp samples also includes resident alphabeta T cells from normal skin. Lesional scalp exceeded normal scalp in clonality, especially in alopecia totalis/universalis.

The sequencing used CD8+ T cells sorted from blood, collected at week 24, from a patient treated with tofacitinib. The origin of this receptor is a human donor with alopecia areata. The chain couples TRBV6-1 to TRBJ2-5; D perhaps matches TRBD1 (6 bases). CDR3 nucleotides: TGTGCCAGCAGAGGACAGTCTGTCCAAGAGACCCAGTACTTC. It translates to CASRGQSVQETQYF.